The source of this T cell receptor beta chain is a study of T-cell reconstitution after alpha-beta-depleted transplantation in children. The CDR3 is 15 amino acids. Trimming took off 2 bases at V and 2 bases at J, with 13 bases between the two ends. CDR1 and CDR2 (germline): SGHRS, YFSETQ. Library preparation (for TCRbeta) was performed with unique molecular identifiers. TCRdb re-derived calls from the PCR reads in MiXCR, one entry per CDR3 protein. The sample carries around 600,000 distinct CDR3 sequences, roughly a tenth recorded once. This clonotype turned up a few times. The source was PBMCs from the stem cell graft donor, collected from the stem cell graft. The TCR originated in a human donor who donated a stem cell graft to a child with acute myeloid leukemia. The rearrangement links TRBV5-1 to TRBJ1-2; tentative D call: TRBD1 (6 bases). DNA of the CDR3: TGCGCCAGCAGCTTACATCAGGGGATCAACTATGGCTACACCTTC. This gives the protein CASSLHQGINYGYTF.